One T cell receptor (beta chain) is described in this entry. This receptor's antigen is unknown. Base qualities are missing; no much larger clone stands one base away. The data were taken from a study of blood T cell repertoires in COVID-19 (dated by TCRdb to between 2020 and 2021). Looking at the study overall: Collaborator samples came from the United States, Italy and Spain and covered acute and convalescent phases of COVID-19. Subjects who had been exposed to COVID-19, were actively infected with it, or had recovered from it provided the deeply sampled blood TCRbeta repertoires that made up the dataset. The sample metadata nearly always contained a de-identified subject ID, COVID-19 status, age in years and sex. The material from the prospective study consisted of cDNA or gDNA derived from T cells, B-cell-depleted T cells, or PBMCs. A freely available public database, intended as a resource for researchers studying the immune response to SARS-CoV-2, is where the repertoires were released. Samples were obtained from the ongoing ImmuneRACE study (first 160 participants) and from approximately 1,200 subjects provided by 6 global collaborators. Where available, HLA class I and class II types were obtained from metadata supplied by the sample provider rather than from assay-based typing. Broad study findings and their caveats: The quantity of clinical and demographic metadata differed by source and by participant and was supplied without curation.

The immunoSEQ Assay, a bias-controlled multiplex PCR, was used to amplify TCRbeta CDR3 regions from genomic DNA. For the original study's pipeline: Within the assay, amplification of reference gene primers was used to estimate how many nucleated cells each sample contained. To quantify the absolute abundance of each unique TCRbeta CDR3 rearrangement, sequence reads were collapsed and filtered. For each sample, productive Simpson clonality was calculated as the square root of Simpson's diversity index over productive rearrangements. TCRdb's version of the immuneACCESS table is confined to in-frame rearrangements and falls short of the full clone set. An unresolved V gene accounts for under half of the shortfall where checked; the remainder is of unknown origin. V and J calls and clone size are copied from that table; D and trimming were computed from the DNA. In all, the sample holds 250,000 to 350,000 clones, and 87% of those were seen once. Under 6% of the sample is in the top ten clones.

Including the terminal cysteine and phenylalanine, the CDR3 comprises 16 residues. The entry retains the CDR3 DNA only, 48 bases that are in frame from base 1. At the junction V is shortened by 4 bases and J by 10 bases; bases outside the gene matches: 15. The germline V gene specifies SGDLS as CDR1 and YYNGEE as CDR2. Participants in the prospective study were aged roughly 18 to 89 years, lived in 24 United States geographic areas, and enrolled through a virtual design. Cohort assignment in the prospective study relied on participant-reported clinical history from a screening survey and a study questionnaire. Recovered participants in ImmuneRACE Cohort 3 were defined by two consecutive negative NP/OP PCR tests, clearance by a healthcare professional, or resolution of symptoms. Mobile phlebotomists in the prospective study collected whole blood, serum and a nasopharyngeal or oropharyngeal swab from every participant. Prospective study participants could optionally give additional blood draws and questionnaires over a roughly 2-month period. Prospective study blood samples were shipped either frozen or at room temperature before DNA extraction.

The sample taken for sequencing was PBMCs or T cells enriched from blood (not recorded which). The rearrangement joined TRBV9 to TRBJ2-1; 9 bases in the middle match TRBD2. This receptor was taken from a woman younger than 45 who had recovered from COVID-19. The CDR3 reads as follows: CASSPSLGGGAGEQFF. The DNA is TGTGCCAGCAGCCCATCCCTTGGCGGGGGGGCAGGCGAGCAGTTCTTC.